This entry is about one T cell receptor beta chain. This CDR3 spans 13 amino acids. Only CD45RO-negative cells positively selected for CCR7 counted as naive CD8 cells, so terminally differentiated effector memory CD45RA+ cells were excluded. This sample stems from a study of shared clonotypes between healthy human individuals. Libraries were prepared by immunoSEQ multiplex PCR; TCRdb keeps only in-frame clonotypes and omits some of them. The repertoire has nearly 600,000 clones, roughly 95% of them found once; the top ten carry roughly 0.1%. The source material was naive CD8+ T cells sorted from blood. This chain links TRBV12-1 with TRBJ1-5. TRBV12-1 has pseudogene status. This receptor was obtained from a woman aged 30 to 39 in good health. CDR3 coding DNA: TGTGCCAGCAGCTTTGGGGGTCTGTGGACCCAGCATTTT. Its protein product is CASSFGGLWTQHF.